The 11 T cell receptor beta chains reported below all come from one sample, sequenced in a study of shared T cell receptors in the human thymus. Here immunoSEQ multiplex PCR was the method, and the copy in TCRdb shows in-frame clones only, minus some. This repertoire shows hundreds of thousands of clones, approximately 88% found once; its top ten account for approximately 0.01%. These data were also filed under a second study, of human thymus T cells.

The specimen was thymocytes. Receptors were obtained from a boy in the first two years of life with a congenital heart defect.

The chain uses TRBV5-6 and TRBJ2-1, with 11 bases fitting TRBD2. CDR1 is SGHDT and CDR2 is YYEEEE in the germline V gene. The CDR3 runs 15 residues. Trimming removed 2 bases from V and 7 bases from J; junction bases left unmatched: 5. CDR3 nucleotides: TGTGCCAGCAGCTTTATTACTAGCGGGAGAAATGAGCAGTTCTTC. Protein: CASSFITSGRNEQFF.

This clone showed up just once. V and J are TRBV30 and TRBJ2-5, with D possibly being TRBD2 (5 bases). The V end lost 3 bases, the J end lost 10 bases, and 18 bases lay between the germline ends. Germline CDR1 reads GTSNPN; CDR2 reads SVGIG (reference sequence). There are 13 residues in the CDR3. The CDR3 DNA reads TGTGCCTGGAGGGAAATGAGCGGCCTCCGCCAGTACTTC. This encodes CAWREMSGLRQYF.

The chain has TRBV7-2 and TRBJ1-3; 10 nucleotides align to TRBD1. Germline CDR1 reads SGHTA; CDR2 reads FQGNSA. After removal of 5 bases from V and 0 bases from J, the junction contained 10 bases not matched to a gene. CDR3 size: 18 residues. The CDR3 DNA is TGTGCCAGCAGCCTAGAGGGGACAGGGGCCTTCTCTGGAAACACCATATATTTT. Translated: CASSLEGTGAFSGNTIYF.

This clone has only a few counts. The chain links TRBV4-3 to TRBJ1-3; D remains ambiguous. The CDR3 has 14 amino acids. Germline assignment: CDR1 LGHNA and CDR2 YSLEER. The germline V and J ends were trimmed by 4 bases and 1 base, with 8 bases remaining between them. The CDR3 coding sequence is TGCGCCAGCAGCCGTCAGCGTTCTGGAAACACCATATATTTT. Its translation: CASSRQRSGNTIYF.

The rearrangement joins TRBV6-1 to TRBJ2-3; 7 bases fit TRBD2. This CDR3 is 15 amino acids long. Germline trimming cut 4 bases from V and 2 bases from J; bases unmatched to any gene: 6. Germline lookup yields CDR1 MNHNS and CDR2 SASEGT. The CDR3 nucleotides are TGTGCCAGCAGTGGGGGGGGGTACTTCACAGATACGCAGTATTTT. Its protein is CASSGGGYFTDTQYF.

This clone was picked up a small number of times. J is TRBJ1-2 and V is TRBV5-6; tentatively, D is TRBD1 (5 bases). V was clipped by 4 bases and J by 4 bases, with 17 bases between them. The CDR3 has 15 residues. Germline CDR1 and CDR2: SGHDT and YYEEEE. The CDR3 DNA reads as TGTGCCAGCAGCGCCTCTATGGAGGGGAGCTATGGCTACACCTTC. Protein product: CASSASMEGSYGYTF. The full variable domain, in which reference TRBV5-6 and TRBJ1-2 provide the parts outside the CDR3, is DAGVTQSPTHLIKTRGQQVTLRCSPKSGHDTVSWYQQALGQGPQFIFQYYEEEERQRGNFPDRFSGHQFPNYSSELNVNALLLGDSALYLCASSASMEGSYGYTFGSGTRLTVV.

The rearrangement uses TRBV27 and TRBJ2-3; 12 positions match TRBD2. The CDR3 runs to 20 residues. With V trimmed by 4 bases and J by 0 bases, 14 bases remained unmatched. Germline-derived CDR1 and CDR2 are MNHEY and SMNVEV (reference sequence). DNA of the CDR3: TGTGCCAGCAGTTCAGACACCCTAGCGGGAGGGCCTAGCAGCACAGATACGCAGTATTTT. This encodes CASSSDTLAGGPSSTDTQYF.

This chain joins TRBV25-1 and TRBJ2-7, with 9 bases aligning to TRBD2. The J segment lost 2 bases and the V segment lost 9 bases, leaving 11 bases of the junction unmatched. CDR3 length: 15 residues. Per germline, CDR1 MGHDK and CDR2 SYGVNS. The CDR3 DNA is TGTGCCAGTTGTGACGGTAGCGGGAGCCCCTACGAGCAGTACTTC. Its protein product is CASCDGSGSPYEQYF.

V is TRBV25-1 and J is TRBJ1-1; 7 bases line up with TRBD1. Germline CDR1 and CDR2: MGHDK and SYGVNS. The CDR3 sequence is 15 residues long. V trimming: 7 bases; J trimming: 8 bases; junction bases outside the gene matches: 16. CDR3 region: CASTSGPQGEVEAFF. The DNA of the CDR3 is TGTGCCAGCACGAGTGGCCCCCAGGGGGAGGTAGAAGCTTTCTTT.

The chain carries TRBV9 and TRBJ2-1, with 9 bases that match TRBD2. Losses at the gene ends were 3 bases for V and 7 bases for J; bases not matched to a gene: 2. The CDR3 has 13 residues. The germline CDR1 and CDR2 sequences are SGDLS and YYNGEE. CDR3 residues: CASSESGRNEQFF. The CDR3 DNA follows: TGTGCCAGCAGCGAGAGCGGGAGGAATGAGCAGTTCTTC.

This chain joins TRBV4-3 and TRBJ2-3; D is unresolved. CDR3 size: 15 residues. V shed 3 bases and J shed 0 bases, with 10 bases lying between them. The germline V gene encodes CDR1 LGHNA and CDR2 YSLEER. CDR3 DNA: TGCGCCAGCAGCCAGGCACCCTCTAGCACAGATACGCAGTATTTT. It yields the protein CASSQAPSSTDTQYF.